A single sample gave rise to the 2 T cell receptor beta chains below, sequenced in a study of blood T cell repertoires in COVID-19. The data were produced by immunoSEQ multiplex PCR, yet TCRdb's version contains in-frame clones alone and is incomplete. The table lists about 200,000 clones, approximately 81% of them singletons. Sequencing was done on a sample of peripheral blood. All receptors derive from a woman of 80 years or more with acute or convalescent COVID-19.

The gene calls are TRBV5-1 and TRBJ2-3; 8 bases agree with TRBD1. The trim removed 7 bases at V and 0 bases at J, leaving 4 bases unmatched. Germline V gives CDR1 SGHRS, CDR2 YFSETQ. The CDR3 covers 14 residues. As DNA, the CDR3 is TGCGCCAGCGGTTGGACAGGGAGCACAGATACGCAGTATTTT. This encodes CASGWTGSTDTQYF.

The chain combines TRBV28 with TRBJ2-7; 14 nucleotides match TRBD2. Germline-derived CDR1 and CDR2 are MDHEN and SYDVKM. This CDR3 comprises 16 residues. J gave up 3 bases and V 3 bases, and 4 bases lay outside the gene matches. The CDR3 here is CASSFVGTSGSYEQYF. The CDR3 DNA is TGTGCCAGCAGTTTCGTCGGGACTAGCGGGAGCTACGAGCAGTACTTC.